Listed below are T cell receptor beta chains from one sample, sequenced in a study of cytomegalovirus exposure and HLA in healthy donors. This table comes from immunoSEQ multiplex PCR, and its TCRdb copy is limited to in-frame clones, with some not included. The table shows under 200,000 clones, with roughly 82% occurring only once. The sequenced sample was PBMCs. These receptors were collected from a girl aged 10 to 17 in good health and CMV-seropositive. Each CDR3 is given with its conserved first and last residue. D genes are given only for firm matches.

>TRBV6-5|TRBJ1-3|TRBD1
CASRLHRGSGNTIYF
TGTGCCAGCAGACTACACAGGGGTTCTGGAAACACCATATATTTT
>TRBV4-1|TRBJ1-2|TRBD1
CASSQGDDRAAGYTF
TGCGCCAGCAGCCAAGGGGATGACAGGGCGGCTGGCTACACCTTC
>TRBV2|TRBJ2-5|NA
CASSRQAPQETQYF
TGTGCCAGCAGTAGACAGGCTCCTCAAGAGACCCAGTACTTC
>TRBV6-1|TRBJ2-7|NA
CASSAIGQNSYEQYF
TGTGCCAGCAGCGCGATAGGACAGAACTCCTACGAGCAGTACTTC
>TRBV30|TRBJ2-3|TRBD2
CAWTHDSGRAATQYF
TGTGCCTGGACCCATGATAGCGGGAGGGCCGCTACGCAGTATTTT
>TRBV7-3|TRBJ2-1|TRBD2
CASSPNPGGEQFF
TGTGCCAGCAGCCCAAACCCGGGGGGTGAGCAGTTCTTC
>TRBV10-3|TRBJ1-2|NA
CAISEAGDNYGYTF
TGTGCCATCAGTGAGGCAGGGGACAACTATGGCTACACCTTC
>TRBV10-1|TRBJ2-2|NA
CASSEDGQGDNGELFF
TGCGCCAGCAGTGAAGACGGCCAGGGTGATAACGGGGAGCTGTTTTTT
>TRBV27|TRBJ2-7|TRBD2
CASRTQPSGRAGVQYF
TGTGCCAGCAGAACTCAACCTAGCGGGAGGGCCGGTGTGCAGTACTTC
>TRBV10-3|TRBJ1-2|NA
CAANQGSSRDGYTF
TGTGCCGCCAATCAGGGGTCATCGCGCGATGGCTACACCTTC
>TRBV9|TRBJ2-7|NA
CASSVVAESYEQYF
TGTGCCAGCAGCGTAGTCGCAGAATCCTACGAGCAGTACTTC
>TRBV27|TRBJ2-5|TRBD2
CASSTGLAGAPPLRETQYF
TGTGCCAGCAGCACCGGACTAGCGGGGGCCCCCCCATTAAGAGAGACCCAGTACTTC
>TRBV25-1|TRBJ1-3|NA
CASSANPDWHSGNTIYF
TGTGCCAGCAGTGCCAACCCCGACTGGCACTCTGGAAACACCATATATTTT
>TRBV6-5|TRBJ2-7|NA
CASRFLGTQHYEQYF
TGTGCCAGTAGGTTCCTCGGGACACAACACTACGAGCAGTACTTC
>TRBV5-1|TRBJ1-1|TRBD1
CASSDLDRQGRNRNTEAFF
TGCGCCAGCAGCGATCTTGACCGACAGGGTAGAAATAGGAACACTGAAGCTTTCTTT